This T cell receptor beta chain was observed in a study of T cell repertoires in cytomegalovirus infection. Study information: Public TCR beta signatures indicated both CMV infection and matching HLA type. Study-wide findings and caveats: Cumulative public TCR beta family frequency identified carriers of CMV plus the relevant HLA.

This clonotype showed up just a few times. The antigen remains unidentified. One entry per CDR3 protein, called by TCRdb with MiXCR from the reads. Of 150,000 to 200,000 distinct CDR3 sequences detected, less than 25% appear once; the ten largest clones hold roughly 25%. Between the trimmed V and J ends, which lost 0 bases and 3 bases, there was a span of 14 bases. The germline CDR1 and CDR2 sequences are MNHEY and SVGEGT. The CDR3 has 16 residues. Sequenced here: CD8+ T cells from cultured PBMCs, sampled from culture after CMV antigen stimulation. The rearrangement joins TRBV6-2 or TRBV6-3 to TRBJ1-1; no clear D gene. The receptor's source is a human donor in good health (CMV status not recorded). Some clones in this sample may be carry-over from other donors' samples. The CDR3 DNA is TGTGCCAGCAGTTACTCGAGACTGGTAACCGACACTGAAGCTTTCTTT. This sequence encodes CASSYSRLVTDTEAFF.